One and the same sample provided the 5 T cell receptor beta chains below, sequenced in a study of radiotherapy plus CTLA-4 blockade in lung cancer. Some clones are missing from TCRdb's copy, which holds only in-frame ones; the method was immunoSEQ multiplex PCR. This table holds some 96,000 clones, about 86% found once. This specimen was peripheral blood, taken from a patient treated with radiotherapy plus ipilimumab. These receptor sequences come from a human donor with non-small cell lung cancer that progressed on radiotherapy plus ipilimumab.

The chain links TRBV7-2 to TRBJ2-3, with 8 bases matching TRBD2. CDR3 length: 17 residues. Trimming cost V 5 bases and J 8 bases; bases outside gene matches: 18. Germline CDR1 and CDR2: SGHTA and FQGNSA. The CDR3 spells CASSPPGGSGKIRTQYF. The CDR3, as DNA: TGTGCCAGCAGCCCCCCCGGAGGTAGCGGGAAAATTCGTACGCAGTATTTT.

The rearrangement uses TRBV9 and TRBJ2-5; TRBD1 might be the D (5 bases). The V end was cut by 0 bases, the J end by 5 bases, with 11 bases between. The CDR3 runs 14 residues. Per germline, CDR1 SGDLS and CDR2 YYNGEE. CDR3 in amino acids: CASSVDWGTETQYF. The CDR3 DNA reads TGTGCCAGCAGCGTAGATTGGGGCACCGAGACCCAGTACTTC.

This chain uses TRBV18 with TRBJ1-1, with D tentatively TRBD1 (6 bases). This CDR3 spans 15 amino acids. Germline V gene sequence: CDR1 KGHSH, CDR2 LQKENI. V lost 4 bases to trimming and J lost 2 bases, with 14 bases between them. CDR3 loop: CASSLGQRTNTEAFF. CDR3 in DNA: TGTGCCAGCTCACTCGGACAGAGAACTAACACTGAAGCTTTCTTT.

About this clone itself: The same CDR3 is also encoded by other DNA sequences in this sample. The chain combines TRBV5-1 with TRBJ1-1; D remains ambiguous. The V gene lost 0 bases and the J gene lost 1 base, with 19 bases spanning the gap. This CDR3 spans 18 amino acids. CDR1 is SGHRS, CDR2 YFSETQ, per germline. The CDR3 sequence is CASSLEASRRLGNTEAFF. CDR3 sequence (DNA): TGCGCCAGCAGCTTGGAAGCGTCGCGCAGGTTGGGGAACACTGAAGCTTTCTTT. Full variable domain (rest looked up from reference TRBV5-1 and TRBJ1-1): KAGVTQTPRYLIKTRGQQVTLSCSPISGHRSVSWYQQTPGQGLQFLFEYFSETQRNKGNFPGRFSGRQFSNSRSEMNVSTLELGDSALYLCASSLEASRRLGNTEAFFGQGTRLTVV.

The chain couples TRBV4-1 to TRBJ2-1; 7 positions match TRBD2. Per germline, CDR1 MGHRA and CDR2 YSYEKL. The CDR3 covers 15 residues. Trimming cost V 3 bases and J 9 bases; bases outside gene matches: 11. The CDR3 nucleotides read TGCGCCAGCAGCCACGGGGCCGCGCGGGAGCCTGAGCAGTTCTTC. Translation: CASSHGAAREPEQFF.